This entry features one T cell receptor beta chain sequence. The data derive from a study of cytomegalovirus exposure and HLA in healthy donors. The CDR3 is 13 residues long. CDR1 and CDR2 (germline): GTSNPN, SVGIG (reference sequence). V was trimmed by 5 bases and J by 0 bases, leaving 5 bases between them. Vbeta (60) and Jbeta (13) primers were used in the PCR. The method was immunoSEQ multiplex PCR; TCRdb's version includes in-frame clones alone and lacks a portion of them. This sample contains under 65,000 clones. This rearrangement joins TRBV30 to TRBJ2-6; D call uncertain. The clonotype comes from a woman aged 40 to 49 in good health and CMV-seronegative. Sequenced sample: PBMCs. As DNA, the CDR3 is TGTGCCTGGGGCCCCTCTGGGGCCAACGTCCTGACTTTC. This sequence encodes CAWGPSGANVLTF.